This TCR beta chain was found in a study of blood T cell repertoires in COVID-19. Study summary: Spain, Italy and the United States supplied samples that represented acute and convalescent COVID-19. From T cells, B-cell-depleted T cells, or PBMCs came the material, which was cDNA or gDNA.

This CDR3 has 14 residues. Germline V gene lookup returns CDR1 SGDLS and CDR2 YYNGEE. V shed 2 bases, J shed 4 bases, and the junction held 3 bases outside the gene matches. The assay was immunoSEQ multiplex PCR, and TCRdb's table has in-frame clones only and misses some. Of around 100,000 clones in the sample, approximately 90% were seen once. This clonotype was sampled from a human donor with active COVID-19. The donor label of this sample is uncertain. What was sequenced was peripheral blood. The genes are TRBV9 and TRBJ2-5; 9 bases line up with TRBD1. The CDR3 DNA follows: TGTGCCAGCAGCGTCCGGGGACAGGGAGAGACCCAGTACTTC. As protein: CASSVRGQGETQYF.